The 8 T cell receptor beta chains presented below share a single source sample, sequenced in a study of cytomegalovirus exposure and HLA in healthy donors. The PCR used 60 Vbeta and 13 Jbeta primers. This table comes from immunoSEQ multiplex PCR, and its TCRdb copy is limited to in-frame clones, with some not included. The sample yields about 120,000 clones, 80% seen once. Sequencing was done on a sample of PBMCs. The receptors were sampled from a man between 50 and 59 years old in good health and CMV-seronegative.

The rearrangement joins TRBV5-1 to TRBJ2-5; 10 nucleotides match TRBD2. This CDR3 has 15 residues. CDR1 is SGHRS and CDR2 is YFSETQ in the germline V gene. The V gene end was trimmed by 0 bases and the J gene end by 3 bases; junction bases not matched to a gene: 2. CDR3 amino acids: CASSLASGGEETQYF. As DNA, the CDR3 is TGCGCCAGCAGCTTGGCGAGCGGGGGGGAAGAGACCCAGTACTTC.

The chain couples TRBV6-5 to TRBJ2-1; 8 bases line up with TRBD1. The junction had 5 bases not matched to a gene; V was cut back by 0 bases and J by 7 bases. Germline V gives CDR1 MNHEY, CDR2 SVGAGI. This CDR3 region has 15 residues. Here the CDR3 reads CASSYSTGARNEQFF. CDR3 nucleotides: TGTGCCAGCAGTTACTCGACAGGGGCTAGGAATGAGCAGTTCTTC.

The chain links TRBV27 to TRBJ1-1, with D possibly TRBD1 on 5 matching bases. This CDR3 is 13 amino acids long. Germline-derived CDR1 and CDR2 are MNHEY and SMNVEV (reference sequence). Trimming stripped 5 bases from V and 1 base from J, with 8 bases between. Here the CDR3 DNA reads TGTGCCAGCAGTATGACAGCGAACACTGAAGCTTTCTTT. Translation: CASSMTANTEAFF.

V gene TRBV6-1 combines with J gene TRBJ1-1; D ambiguous. This CDR3 has 11 amino acids. Trimming cost V 4 bases and J 14 bases, with 14 bases left between them. Germline V CDR1 and CDR2: MNHNS, SASEGT. CDR3 DNA: TGTGCCAGCAGTGTAGCCAGGTCTGGATTCTTT. It is translated as CASSVARSGFF.

V is TRBV6-5 and J is TRBJ2-7; the D gene is possibly TRBD1 (6 bases). The CDR3 covers 12 residues. The germline V gene encodes CDR1 MNHEY and CDR2 SVGAGI. V was trimmed by 6 bases and J by 2 bases, leaving 8 bases between them. In nucleotides, the CDR3 is TGTGCCAGCAGACAGGGCCCCTACGAGCAGTACTTC. Amino acids: CASRQGPYEQYF.

This rearrangement joins TRBV7-3 to TRBJ2-6; D not certain. In germline, CDR1 is SGHTA, CDR2 FQGTGA. The CDR3 extends over 18 amino acids. Trimming took off 3 bases at V and 0 bases at J, with 15 bases between the two ends. CDR3 sequence (DNA): TGTGCCAGCAGCTTGAGCCCCCGAGGAGTCTCTGGGGCCAACGTCCTGACTTTC. Translated: CASSLSPRGVSGANVLTF.

The rearrangement links TRBV19 to TRBJ1-2; D is unresolved. Germline V gene lookup returns CDR1 LNHDA and CDR2 SQIVND (reference sequence). This CDR3 has 14 residues. Trimming removed 3 bases from V and 7 bases from J, with 15 bases in between. The CDR3 DNA follows: TGTGCCAGTAGTATTCGGCAGATGGAGAGTGGCTACACCTTC. This codes for CASSIRQMESGYTF.

The chain uses TRBV30 and TRBJ2-1; 7 nucleotides agree with TRBD2. V dropped 7 bases and J dropped 8; count of bases not matched to a gene: 14. The CDR3 covers 14 residues. Germline CDR1 and CDR2: GTSNPN and SVGIG (reference sequence). Here the CDR3 DNA reads TGTGCCTCCTATCAGGAGGCGGCGGGAGATGAGCAGTTCTTC. This codes for CASYQEAAGDEQFF.